This T cell receptor beta chain stems from a study of cytomegalovirus exposure and HLA in healthy donors. The CDR3 is 16 residues long. The V segment lost 5 bases and the J segment 8 bases; nucleotides outside the gene matches: 9. Looked up from germline, CDR1 is SGHAT and CDR2 is FQNNGV. The PCR had 60 Vbeta and 13 Jbeta primers. TCRdb's copy holds only in-frame clones and misses some; the assay was immunoSEQ multiplex PCR. The sample holds about 200,000 clones; 70% to 80% are singletons and the top ten take approximately 4.7%. The TCR comes from a woman under 40 in good health and CMV-seropositive. The specimen was PBMCs. This chain uses TRBV11-2 with TRBJ2-1; 13 nucleotides agree with TRBD2. The CDR3 nucleotides read TGTGCCAGCAGCCCGCGGACTAGCGGGAGCCTTTATGAGCAGTTCTTC. It yields the protein CASSPRTSGSLYEQFF. The complete variable domain, with remaining parts taken from reference TRBV11-2 and TRBJ2-1, reads EAGVAQSPRYKIIEKRQSVAFWCNPISGHATLYWYQQILGQGPKLLIQFQNNGVVDDSQLPKDRFSAERLKGVDSTLKIQPAKLEDSAVYLCASSPRTSGSLYEQFFGPGTRLTVL.